This is a list of T cell receptor beta chains from one sample in a study of response to subunit inactivated influenza vaccine. TCRdb independently ran MiXCR on the RT-PCR reads; one entry per CDR3 protein. The sample yields fewer than 550,000 distinct CDR3 sequences, about 25% seen once. Specimen: CD4+ T cells sorted from PBMCs, collected 5 days after vaccination. The receptors stem from a man aged 45-65 years who received an inactivated influenza vaccine. Both conserved end residues are part of each CDR3. D genes are given only for firm matches. The size field is filled for only some rows; it gives once, few, many or a size class.

TRBJ2-1	TRBV5-1	few	13	-	CASSLEPDREQFF	TGCGCCAGCAGCTTGGAACCGGACAGAGAGCAGTTCTTC
TRBJ2-7	TRBV7-2	few	14	TRBD1	CASSSTNHLTGEYF	TGTGCCAGCAGCTCCACCAACCACCTGACAGGGGAGTACTTC
TRBJ2-6	TRBV12-3/TRBV12-4	-	16	-	CASSLTRSSGANVLTF	TGTGCCAGCAGTTTGACCAGATCATCTGGGGCCAACGTCCTGACTTTC
TRBJ2-5	TRBV2	-	13	-	CAGGLGGQETQYF	TGTGCCGGCGGGCTGGGTGGCCAAGAGACCCAGTACTTC
TRBJ2-3	TRBV5-1	-	15	TRBD2	CASSLDLAGGDTQYF	TGCGCCAGCAGCTTGGACCTAGCGGGAGGAGATACGCAGTATTTT
TRBJ1-6	TRBV25-1	few	18	-	CASSEGFPGSSYNSPLHF	TGTGCCAGCAGTGAAGGTTTTCCGGGGAGCTCCTATAATTCACCCCTCCACTTT
TRBJ2-3	TRBV30	few	15	TRBD2	CAWSGDYLYTDTQYF	TGTGCCTGGAGCGGGGACTACCTATACACAGATACGCAGTATTTT
TRBJ2-6	TRBV20-1	-	17	TRBD1	CSARDSATGAGANVLTF	TGCAGTGCTAGAGATTCGGCGACAGGGGCTGGGGCCAACGTCCTGACTTTC
TRBJ2-7	TRBV28	-	13	TRBD2	CASSSLAGGEQYF	TGTGCCAGCAGTTCCCTAGCGGGGGGCGAGCAGTACTTC
TRBJ2-7	TRBV20-1	few	16	-	CSARDQEGRRPYEQYF	TGCAGTGCTAGAGATCAGGAGGGACGGAGGCCCTACGAGCAGTACTTC
TRBJ2-3	TRBV9	-	15	-	CASSVAGTAPDTQYF	TGTGCCAGCAGCGTAGCTGGGACCGCGCCAGATACGCAGTATTTT
TRBJ2-6	TRBV6-1	-	20	TRBD2	CASSERRDPAGVSGANVLTF	TGTGCCAGCAGTGAACGTCGGGACCCCGCGGGGGTATCTGGGGCCAACGTCCTGACTTTC
TRBJ2-2	TRBV7-9	-	10	-	CASSQRELFF	TGTGCCAGCAGCCAAAGGGAGCTGTTTTTT
TRBJ1-5	TRBV7-2	few	13	-	CASSGQFNQPQHF	TGTGCCAGCAGCGGACAGTTCAATCAGCCCCAGCATTTT
TRBJ1-2	TRBV12-3/TRBV12-4	-	13	-	CASSLGPAGGYTF	TGTGCCAGCAGTTTAGGTCCGGCGGGCGGCTACACCTTC
TRBJ2-3	TRBV12-5	-	16	TRBD2	CASGLVVSGHTDTQYF	TGTGCTAGTGGTTTGGTAGTTAGCGGGCACACAGATACGCAGTATTTT
TRBJ2-2	TRBV7-2	few	15	-	CASSLNPMRTGELFF	TGTGCCAGCAGCTTGAACCCCATGAGGACCGGGGAGCTGTTTTTT
TRBJ1-3	TRBV5-6	-	14	-	CASAKGTLGNTIYF	TGTGCCAGCGCGAAAGGGACACTCGGAAACACCATATATTTT
TRBJ2-1	TRBV5-6	few	14	-	CASSLELASNEQFF	TGTGCCAGCAGCTTGGAGCTAGCGAGCAATGAGCAGTTCTTC
TRBJ2-5	TRBV18	-	14	-	CASSPPGEKETQYF	TGTGCCAGCTCACCACCAGGGGAGAAAGAGACCCAGTACTTC
TRBJ2-5	TRBV29-1	-	13	-	CSVEFQSQETQYF	TGCAGCGTTGAATTCCAGAGCCAAGAGACCCAGTACTTC
TRBJ2-7	TRBV16	-	12	-	CASSQLNYEQYF	TGTGCCAGCAGCCAACTGAACTACGAGCAGTACTTC
TRBJ2-1	TRBV27	-	15	TRBD1	CASTADGPDRDEQFF	TGTGCCAGCACGGCCGACGGTCCGGACAGGGATGAGCAGTTCTTC
TRBJ2-5	TRBV4-3	-	13	-	CASSQDLWETQYF	TGCGCCAGCAGCCAAGACCTCTGGGAGACCCAGTACTTC
TRBJ2-1	TRBV5-1	few	14	TRBD1	CASSRGQGFDEQFF	TGCGCCAGCAGCAGGGGACAGGGCTTCGATGAGCAGTTCTTC
TRBJ2-7	TRBV28	-	13	TRBD2	CAIRSAGKYEQYF	TGTGCCATCCGTTCAGCGGGGAAGTACGAGCAGTACTTC
TRBJ2-5	TRBV20-1	-	11	-	CSANAQETQYF	TGCAGTGCCAATGCCCAAGAGACCCAGTACTTC
TRBJ2-7	TRBV6-1	-	16	TRBD2	CASSLNTLAGQTEQYF	TGTGCCAGCAGCTTGAATACACTAGCGGGACAAACCGAGCAGTACTTC
TRBJ2-1	TRBV28	-	16	TRBD2	CASSWGRTSGGFEQFF	TGTGCCAGCAGTTGGGGGAGGACTAGCGGGGGGTTTGAGCAGTTCTTC
TRBJ1-1	TRBV27	-	15	TRBD1	CASSLYGTGSTEAFF	TGTGCCAGCAGTTTATATGGGACAGGGAGTACTGAAGCTTTCTTT
TRBJ1-5	TRBV5-5	-	17	-	CASSLVAGGGGNQPQHF	TGTGCCAGCAGCTTGGTTGCGGGAGGCGGCGGCAATCAGCCCCAGCATTTT
TRBJ2-7	TRBV7-9	-	15	TRBD2	CASSIGSGSIYEQYF	TGTGCCAGCAGCATCGGTAGCGGGAGTATCTACGAGCAGTACTTC
TRBJ2-2	TRBV5-1	-	14	-	CASSRDGNTGELLF	TGCGCCAGCAGCAGGGACGGGAACACCGGGGAGCTGCTTTTT